This entry lists 32 T cell receptor beta chains sequenced from one sample in a study of tumor-infiltrating lymphocytes in localized non-small cell lung cancer. TCRdb's table, derived via immunoSEQ multiplex PCR, lists solely in-frame clones and lacks some. Of about 12,000 clones listed, approximately 90% are singletons. The sample was lung tumor tissue. The receptors stem from a human donor with non-small cell lung cancer.

This chain links TRBV5-8 with TRBJ1-5, with D possibly TRBD1 on 6 matching bases. The CDR3 has 19 amino acids. Germline V gene sequence: CDR1 SGHTS, CDR2 YDEGEE. V dropped 4 bases and J dropped 1 base, with 24 bases sitting between them. The CDR3 sequence: CASSVGLSGHRSSNQPQHF. The CDR3 DNA reads as TGTGCCAGCAGCGTTGGGCTTTCGGGACACCGATCGAGCAATCAGCCCCAGCATTTT. Using reference TRBV5-8 and TRBJ1-5 for the parts outside the CDR3, the full variable domain is EAGVTQSPTHLIKTRGQQATLRCSPISGHTSVYWYQQALGLGLQFLLWYDEGEERNRGNFPPRFSGRQFPNYSSELNVNALELEDSALYLCASSVGLSGHRSSNQPQHFGDGTRLSIL.

The J gene is TRBJ2-3, the V gene TRBV5-1; D is uncertain. V shed 0 bases and J shed 3 bases, with 8 bases lying between them. The CDR3 is made up of 14 amino acids. Germline V gene sequence: CDR1 SGHRS, CDR2 YFSETQ. The CDR3 nucleotides read TGCGCCAGCAGCTTGGCCTTGGCGACAGATACGCAGTATTTT. This gives the protein CASSLALATDTQYF.

This clone was seen a handful of times. This chain uses TRBV7-9 with TRBJ2-6; D ambiguous. Per the germline V gene, CDR1 is SEHNR and CDR2 is FQNEAQ (reference sequence). CDR3 length: 15 amino acids. With 5 bases removed from V and 0 bases from J, the gap between germline ends came to 8 bases. CDR3 nucleotides: TGTGCCAGCAGCCTACGGAGCTCTGGGGCCAACGTCCTGACTTTC. Translation gives CASSLRSSGANVLTF.

In this sample, this clone turned up a few times. The V call is TRBV5-6, the J call TRBJ2-1; TRBD2 aligns across 11 bases. CDR3 length: 16 amino acids. V lost 4 bases and J lost 11; bases outside the gene matches: 14. Germline V gene sequence: CDR1 SGHDT, CDR2 YYEEEE. The CDR3 spells CASSPKVGTSGRKQFF. Here the CDR3 DNA reads TGTGCCAGCAGCCCGAAGGTTGGAACTAGCGGGAGAAAGCAGTTCTTC.

This clone was observed once. The rearrangement joins TRBV19 to TRBJ1-2, with 9 bases identical to TRBD1. J was trimmed by 4 bases and V by 5 bases; bases with no gene match: 8. Germline V gene sequence: CDR1 LNHDA, CDR2 SQIVND (reference sequence). The CDR3 loop spans 15 amino acids. CDR3 DNA: TGTGCCAGTAGTTCAACCGGGACAGGGTTCTATGGCTACACCTTC. Translation: CASSSTGTGFYGYTF.

This sequence joins TRBV9 and TRBJ1-1; D uncertain. The germline V gene has CDR1 SGDLS and CDR2 YYNGEE. The CDR3 loop spans 14 amino acids. The V gene lost 4 bases and the J gene lost 2 bases, with 12 bases spanning the gap. CDR3 coding DNA: TGTGCCAGCAGCCAGAGCTTGGGCAACACTGAAGCTTTCTTT. This gives the protein CASSQSLGNTEAFF.

The rearrangement joins TRBV7-8 to TRBJ1-5; TRBD1 might be the D (5 bases). Germline V gene lookup returns CDR1 SGHVS and CDR2 FQNEAQ. The CDR3 has 16 residues. Trimming took 5 bases from V and 4 from J, leaving 18 bases between them. This CDR3 is CASSLGGDAVNQPQHF. The CDR3 DNA reads TGTGCCAGCAGCCTTGGGGGGGATGCGGTAAATCAGCCCCAGCATTTT.

This sequence joins TRBV9 and TRBJ1-3, with no clear D. The germline gives CDR1 SGDLS, CDR2 YYNGEE. The CDR3 consists of 16 residues. Trimming removed 9 bases from V and 0 bases from J, with 19 bases in between. CDR3 coding DNA: TGTGCCAACCAAGACGAAGACGTTAACTCTGGAAACACCATATATTTT. Protein product: CANQDEDVNSGNTIYF.

The rearrangement joins TRBV5-6 to TRBJ2-2; D may be TRBD1 (6 bases). CDR3 size: 15 residues. CDR1 and CDR2 (germline): SGHDT, YYEEEE. Trimming shortened V by 1 base and J by 3 bases, and 10 bases separated the two germline ends. The CDR3 protein is CASSLLRQDTGELFF. CDR3 DNA: TGTGCCAGCAGCTTGCTCCGACAGGACACCGGGGAGCTGTTTTTT.

This chain joins TRBV6-5 and TRBJ2-5, with D possibly being TRBD1 (5 bases). Trimming left V 0 bases short and J 5 bases short, with 10 bases between. CDR1 and CDR2 (germline): MNHEY, SVGAGI. The CDR3 contains 14 residues. The CDR3 sequence: CASSYSIGVETQYF. For the CDR3, the DNA is TGTGCCAGCAGTTACTCGATAGGGGTTGAGACCCAGTACTTC.

The V and J genes are TRBV5-1 and TRBJ2-1; 7 bases agree with TRBD1. This CDR3 spans 15 amino acids. V dropped 4 bases and J dropped 7; count of bases not matched to a gene: 11. Per the germline V gene, CDR1 is SGHRS and CDR2 is YFSETQ. CDR3 bases: TGCGCCAGCAGCCACGGACAGGATATAAGGAATGAGCAGTTCTTC. This sequence encodes CASSHGQDIRNEQFF.

The chain is built from TRBV4-1 and TRBJ2-3, with 13 bases fitting TRBD2. The CDR3 spans 18 residues. Germline CDR1 and CDR2: MGHRA and YSYEKL. V shed 1 base, J shed 2 bases, and the junction held 6 bases outside the gene matches. The CDR3 loop is CASSQVVGLAGVTDTQYF. CDR3 nucleotide sequence: TGCGCCAGCAGCCAAGTCGTTGGACTAGCGGGAGTCACAGATACGCAGTATTTT.

In its sample, this clone was seen once. The V call is TRBV5-1, the J call TRBJ2-7; D possibly corresponds to TRBD1 (5 bases). Germline CDR1 reads SGHRS; CDR2 reads YFSETQ. The CDR3 is 13 amino acids. Trimming took 5 bases from V and 7 from J, leaving 16 bases between them. The CDR3 region has the DNA TGCGCCAGCAGTACAGGAGAGATTGTGGAGCAGTACTTC. It is translated as CASSTGEIVEQYF.

Relative to its sample, this clone is medium-sized. This sequence joins TRBV5-6 and TRBJ2-7, with 10 bases that match TRBD2. Germline V gene sequence: CDR1 SGHDT, CDR2 YYEEEE. This CDR3 comprises 17 residues. Unmatched junction bases numbered 7, after V lost 0 bases and J lost 1 base. DNA for the CDR3: TGTGCCAGCAGCTTGGGTGGGATTAGCGGGGGGTCCTACGAGCAGTACTTC. Encoded protein: CASSLGGISGGSYEQYF.

This sequence joins TRBV6-4 and TRBJ2-2; D gene unclear. Germline lookup yields CDR1 MRHNA and CDR2 SNTAGT. V was pared by 5 bases and J by 3 bases, with 7 bases between. This CDR3 spans 13 amino acids. The DNA for the CDR3 is TGTGCCAGCAGTCCGAGCGACACCGGGGAGCTGTTTTTT. It yields the protein CASSPSDTGELFF.

This chain links TRBV5-1 with TRBJ2-7; 7 bases match TRBD2. J gave up 2 bases and V 4 bases, and 9 bases lay outside the gene matches. CDR1 and CDR2 (germline): SGHRS, YFSETQ. The CDR3 is made up of 15 amino acids. CDR3 coding DNA: TGCGCCAGCAGCGGAAACAGCGGGGCTACCTACGAGCAGTACTTC. It encodes CASSGNSGATYEQYF.

This chain uses TRBV25-1 with TRBJ2-2, with 10 nucleotides matching TRBD2. V gave up 2 bases and J gave up 3 bases; unmatched junction bases: 0. The germline V gene encodes CDR1 MGHDK and CDR2 SYGVNS. There are 15 residues in the CDR3. The CDR3: CASSEGTSDTGELFF. In nucleotides, the CDR3 is TGTGCCAGCAGTGAAGGGACTAGCGACACCGGGGAGCTGTTTTTT.

This sequence joins TRBV19 and TRBJ2-5, with TRBD1 as a possible D gene (5 bases). The V end lost 4 bases, the J end lost 4 bases, and 16 bases lay between the germline ends. Germline lookup yields CDR1 LNHDA and CDR2 SQIVND (reference sequence). The CDR3 totals 15 residues. CDR3 in DNA: TGTGCCAGTAGTACCCCGACAGCTTCGGGAGAGACCCAGTACTTC. Translated: CASSTPTASGETQYF.

This sequence joins TRBV6-1 and TRBJ1-4, with D uncertain. The length of the CDR3 is 15 residues. The germline gives CDR1 MNHNS, CDR2 SASEGT. Trimming left V 0 bases short and J 5 bases short, with 10 bases between. CDR3 in DNA: TGTGCCAGCAGTGAAGCGACACAACACAATGAAAAACTGTTTTTT. This gives the protein CASSEATQHNEKLFF.

The CDR3 sequence is CASRDRGVRNSPLHF. In DNA, the CDR3 is TGTGCCAGCAGAGACCGAGGGGTACGCAATTCACCCCTCCACTTT. The rearrangement uses TRBV6-5 and TRBJ1-6; weak D call: TRBD1 (5 bases). CDR3 size: 15 residues. Between the trimmed V and J ends, which lost 6 bases and 7 bases, there was a span of 16 bases. Germline V lookup: CDR1 MNHEY, CDR2 SVGAGI.

The V gene is TRBV4-1, the J gene TRBJ2-3; 7 nucleotides match TRBD2. The CDR3 runs to 16 residues. Germline V CDR1 and CDR2: MGHRA, YSYEKL. V lost 2 bases, J lost 4 bases, and 9 bases stayed unmatched. The CDR3 loop is CASSQTQSGNADTQYF. The CDR3 bases are TGCGCCAGCAGCCAAACCCAAAGCGGGAACGCAGATACGCAGTATTTT.

The chain uses TRBV6-1 and TRBJ1-2; D is unresolved. This CDR3 has 13 residues. Germline-derived CDR1 and CDR2 are MNHNS and SASEGT. Trimming removed 4 bases from V and 4 bases from J, with 10 bases in between. The CDR3 loop is CASSGHALYGYTF. The CDR3 region has the DNA TGTGCCAGCAGTGGTCACGCCCTCTATGGCTACACCTTC.

This chain joins TRBV5-1 and TRBJ1-1; no firm D call. The CDR3 covers 13 residues. V was trimmed by 6 bases and J by 1 base, leaving 10 bases between them. The germline V gene encodes CDR1 SGHRS and CDR2 YFSETQ. The CDR3 protein is CASTAEGNTEAFF. CDR3 nucleotide sequence: TGCGCCAGCACCGCGGAGGGGAACACTGAAGCTTTCTTT. The full variable domain, with the rest looked up from reference TRBV5-1 and TRBJ1-1, is KAGVTQTPRYLIKTRGQQVTLSCSPISGHRSVSWYQQTPGQGLQFLFEYFSETQRNKGNFPGRFSGRQFSNSRSEMNVSTLELGDSALYLCASTAEGNTEAFFGQGTRLTVV.

This sequence joins TRBV11-2 and TRBJ2-7; possibly TRBD1 for D (6 bases). V lost 1 base and J lost 2, with 9 bases in between. Germline CDR1 is SGHAT and CDR2 is FQNNGV. The CDR3 is 14 residues long. CDR3 sequence (DNA): TGTGCCAGCAGCTTAGGTTACAGGGCCTACGAGCAGTACTTC. This codes for CASSLGYRAYEQYF.

V gene TRBV7-2 combines with J gene TRBJ2-1, with D hard to call. The CDR3 has 13 amino acids. Germline assignment: CDR1 SGHTA and CDR2 FQGNSA. The ends were cut back, 6 bases at V and 5 bases at J, with 11 bases in the middle. The CDR3 here is CASRLGPNNEQFF. CDR3 nucleotides: TGTGCCAGCAGGCTCGGACCCAACAATGAGCAGTTCTTC.

The gene calls are TRBV19 and TRBJ1-5, with TRBD1 as a possible D gene (6 bases). V was clipped by 4 bases and J by 4 bases, with 11 bases between them. The germline CDR1 and CDR2 sequences are LNHDA and SQIVND (reference sequence). The CDR3 sequence is 14 residues long. This chain's CDR3 is CASSRRQVNQPQHF. The CDR3 DNA reads TGTGCCAGTAGTAGGAGACAGGTTAATCAGCCCCAGCATTTT. Full variable domain (outside the CDR3, taken from reference TRBV19 and TRBJ1-5): DGGITQSPKYLFRKEGQNVTLSCEQNLNHDAMYWYRQDPGQGLRLIYYSQIVNDFQKGDIAEGYSVSREKKESFPLTVTSAQKNPTAFYLCASSRRQVNQPQHFGDGTRLSIL.

The rearrangement links TRBV6-6 to TRBJ2-2, with TRBD2 as a possible D gene (5 bases). Trimming removed 2 bases from V and 6 bases from J, with 13 bases in between. Germline V gives CDR1 MNHNY, CDR2 SVGAGI (reference sequence). The length of the CDR3 is 15 residues. CDR3 DNA: TGTGCCAGCAGTTACCCGGGGTTTCGGGCCGGGGAGCTGTTTTTT. Its translation is CASSYPGFRAGELFF.

The chain employs TRBV5-1 and TRBJ2-3; 7 bases map to TRBD2. CDR1 is SGHRS, CDR2 YFSETQ, per germline. The CDR3 length is 16 residues. V lost 5 bases to trimming and J lost 5 bases; unmatched junction nucleotides: 14. The CDR3 spells CASSDGRSNWGDTQYF. CDR3 bases: TGCGCCAGCAGTGACGGGAGGAGCAACTGGGGAGATACGCAGTATTTT.

The V call is TRBV18, the J call TRBJ2-6; D is uncertain. The germline gives CDR1 KGHSH, CDR2 LQKENI. The CDR3 totals 17 residues. V gave up 2 bases and J gave up 0 bases, with 11 bases separating them. The CDR3 bases are TGTGCCAGCTCACCAACCGGCCCATACTCTGGGGCCAACGTCCTGACTTTC. Its translation: CASSPTGPYSGANVLTF.

V is TRBV27 and J is TRBJ1-2; TRBD1 matches at 8 bases. The CDR3 sequence is 15 residues long. After removal of 3 bases from V and 0 bases from J, the junction contained 3 bases not matched to a gene. From germline, CDR1 is MNHEY and CDR2 SMNVEV (reference sequence). The CDR3 nucleotides are TGTGCCAGCAGTTTCCGGGACAGGCCTAACTATGGCTACACCTTC. Translation: CASSFRDRPNYGYTF.

In its sample, this clone was seen once. The J gene is TRBJ1-2, the V gene TRBV5-6; weak D call: TRBD1 (6 bases). With 5 bases removed from V and 8 bases from J, the gap between germline ends came to 16 bases. Per the germline V gene, CDR1 is SGHDT and CDR2 is YYEEEE. The CDR3 is made up of 13 amino acids. CDR3 region: CASSYWGANGYTF. The CDR3 DNA reads as TGTGCCAGCAGTTATTGGGGGGCAAACGGCTACACCTTC.

The V call is TRBV19, the J call TRBJ2-1; 10 bases are shared with TRBD2. The CDR3 runs to 15 residues. Germline CDR1 is LNHDA and CDR2 is SQIVND (reference sequence). Unmatched junction bases numbered 8, after V lost 7 bases and J lost 5 bases. CDR3 amino acids: CASTSLAGVHNEQFF. In DNA form, the CDR3 reads TGTGCCAGTACCTCTCTAGCGGGAGTGCACAATGAGCAGTTCTTC.